This T cell receptor beta chain was obtained from a study of shared clonotypes between healthy human individuals. V gave up 2 bases and J gave up 7 bases, with 9 bases separating them. This CDR3 contains 13 residues. The germline V gene has CDR1 KGHSH and CDR2 LQKENI. Assay used: immunoSEQ multiplex PCR; TCRdb lists only in-frame clones, some missing. The repertoire includes roughly 2.5 million clones, 85% to 95% of them detected once, and around 0.14% sits in the top ten. Findings and caveats of the study: Blood was the only sampled material, and tissue repertoires likely differ. The naive CD4 repertoires of a few donors were compared, and roughly 5% of clonotypes were shared.

In regard to this clone: Antigen specificity is unknown.

The chain employs TRBV18 and TRBJ2-1; D unresolved. The sequence was obtained from a man aged 18 to 30 in good health. Sequencing used naive CD4+ T cells sorted from blood. Stated subset: CD45RA+ positively selected. CDR3 loop: CASSPGNDNEQFF. The CDR3 DNA reads TGTGCCAGCTCACCAGGAAACGATAATGAGCAGTTCTTC.